This TCR beta chain was recorded in a study of CXCR3-negative and CXCR3-positive naive CD8 T cells. On the study more broadly: Sequencing gave roughly 130 million TRB reads overall, about 1.5 +/- 0.3 million per library. Study results and limitations: Memory CD8+ T cell repertoires were far less diverse than both naive subsets. Memory, not naive, CXCR3-negative and CXCR3-positive cells differed in TRBV-TRBJ usage.

It was by 5' RACE with UMI labels that the TRB cDNA libraries were prepared. With the 5' RACE reads reprocessed, TCRdb shows one record per CDR3 protein and no DNA. This sample's table has tens of thousands of distinct CDR3 sequences. Note on this clonotype: Its antigen remains unknown.

Naive CD8+ T cells showed a CD45RO-CCR7+CD27+CD95- phenotype. Material for sequencing was naive CXCR3- CD8+ T cells from blood. The subset: CD45RO-CCR7+CD27+CD95- naive CD8+ T cells lacking CXCR3 (TNR3-). The TCR sequence derives from a human donor in good health. Some clones in this sample may be carry-over from other donors' samples.

The CDR3 reads CASSLLAVVPEQYF. This sequence joins TRBV28 and TRBJ2-7; there is no DNA to check the TCRdb D call of TRBD1. Germline lookup yields CDR1 MDHEN and CDR2 SYDVKM. The CDR3 covers 14 residues.